Following are 17 T cell receptor beta chains from one sample sequenced in a study of blood T cells in healthy people across ages. Combining a sample-barcoded 5' primer with a J-beta primer mix, a second PCR ran for 7 to 11 cycles. TCRdb analysed the 5' RACE reads with MiXCR anew, one entry per CDR3 protein. Counted here are 380,000 or so distinct CDR3 sequences, roughly half occurring once; the ten biggest clones make up 51%. Sample: blood. The receptors shown here come from a man between 60 and 75 years old in good health.

The chain employs TRBV7-2 and TRBJ2-1; D may be TRBD1 (5 bases). Trimming shortened V by 3 bases and J by 5 bases, and 14 bases separated the two germline ends. Germline assignment: CDR1 SGHTA and CDR2 FQGNSA. CDR3 length equals 15 residues. Here the CDR3 DNA reads TGTGCCAGCAGCTTCCAGGGATGGGCAGACAATGAGCAGTTCTTC. Protein product: CASSFQGWADNEQFF. The full variable domain, in which reference TRBV7-2 and TRBJ2-1 provide the parts outside the CDR3, is GAGVSQSPSNKVTEKGKDVELRCDPISGHTALYWYRQSLGQGLEFLIYFQGNSAPDKSGLPSDRFSAERTGGSVSTLTIQRTQQEDSAVYLCASSFQGWADNEQFFGPGTRLTVL.

This chain uses TRBV6-1 with TRBJ2-1; the match to TRBD2 covers 10 bases. V was clipped by 7 bases and J by 1 base; unmatched bases: 13. Germline lookup yields CDR1 MNHNS and CDR2 SASEGT. This CDR3 spans 18 amino acids. The CDR3 DNA is TGTGCCAGCACCGAGACTAGCGGGCCAGGCCGGTCCTACAATGAGCAGTTCTTC. It codes for CASTETSGPGRSYNEQFF.

About this clonotype: An end of the junction does not agree with germline; a read error may underlie this. This chain uses TRBV20-1 with TRBJ2-5, with TRBD2 as a possible D gene (7 bases). The J call may be in error: the DNA end matches TRBJ2-7 better. The CDR3 consists of 12 residues. CDR1 and CDR2 from the germline V gene are DFQATT and SNEGSKA (reference sequence). CDR3 loop: CSARGGRYEQYF. DNA of the CDR3: TGCAGCGCTAGGGGGGGCCGATACGAGCAGTACTTC.

The chain couples TRBV7-2 to TRBJ2-7; 7 bases are a match to TRBD2. Trimming at V came to 1 base and at J to 4 bases, leaving 4 bases not matched to a gene. CDR1 and CDR2 (germline): SGHTA, FQGNSA. The CDR3 has 14 amino acids. The CDR3 coding sequence is TGTGCCAGCAGCTTAGGGTGGCGGGAGTACGAGCAGTACTTC. The encoded protein is CASSLGWREYEQYF.

This sequence joins TRBV21-1 and TRBJ1-1; the D call in the table, TRBD1, was not verified against the DNA. TRBV21-1 is shown as a pseudogene. CDR3 length: 15 residues. The CDR3 sequence: CASRGGTAYYKAAFF. CDR3 in DNA: TGTGCCAGCCGCGGGGGGACAGCTTATTATAAAGCAGCTTTCTTT.

The V and J genes are TRBV20-1 and TRBJ2-1, with TRBD1 identical over 10 bases. This CDR3 is 16 amino acids long. Germline CDR1 and CDR2: DFQATT and SNEGSKA (reference sequence). Germline trimming cut 3 bases from V and 7 bases from J; bases unmatched to any gene: 12. The CDR3 DNA is TGCAGTGCTAGCCTAACCGGGACAGGGGTTGATAATGAGCAGTTCTTC. The encoded protein is CSASLTGTGVDNEQFF.

This chain joins TRBV7-6 and TRBJ2-1; perhaps TRBD2 as D (6 bases). The J call may be in error: the DNA end matches TRBJ2-7 better. In germline, CDR1 is SGHVS, CDR2 FNYEAQ. CDR3 length: 16 amino acids. The CDR3 loop is CASSLNAGSSYNEQYF. CDR3 nucleotides: TGTGCCAGCAGCTTAAATGCGGGGAGCTCCTACAATGAGCAGTACTTC.

The rearrangement joins TRBV20-1 to TRBJ2-7; 7 bases match TRBD1. The V gene end was trimmed by 4 bases and the J gene end by 2 bases; junction bases not matched to a gene: 2. The CDR3 covers 12 residues. CDR1 DFQATT and CDR2 SNEGSKA come from the germline V gene (reference sequence). CDR3 amino acids: CSAKTGPYEQYF. CDR3 DNA sequence: TGCAGTGCTAAGACAGGGCCCTACGAGCAGTACTTC.

This clonotype appeared a few times. This chain joins TRBV15 and TRBJ2-5; D unclear. The CDR3 contains 15 residues. The V gene lost 0 bases and the J gene lost 1 base, with 9 bases spanning the gap. Per germline, CDR1 LNHNV and CDR2 YYDKDF (reference sequence). The DNA of the CDR3 is TGTGCCACCAGCAGAGATGCCCTCACCCAAGAGACCCAGTACTTC. It yields the protein CATSRDALTQETQYF. Using reference TRBV15 and TRBJ2-5 for the parts outside the CDR3, the full variable domain is DAMVIQNPRYQVTQFGKPVTLSCSQTLNHNVMYWYQQKSSQAPKLLFHYYDKDFNNEADTPDNFQSRRPNTSFCFLDIRSPGLGDTAMYLCATSRDALTQETQYFGPGTRLLVL.

The chain joins TRBV3-1 to TRBJ1-6; no reliable D call. Trimming removed 8 bases at V and 2 bases at J, with 16 bases between. Germline CDR1 is LGHDT and CDR2 is YNNKEL (reference sequence). The CDR3 is made up of 16 amino acids. The CDR3 region has the DNA TGTGCCAGCGCGACCGGAGGTTCGCCCTATAATTCACCCCTCCACTTT. This translates into CASATGGSPYNSPLHF.

In regard to this clonotype: The missing conserved phenylalanine or tryptophan at the end of this CDR3 makes a read error likely. V usage is TRBV4-2 and J usage is TRBJ1-2; D unresolved. V was pared by 1 base and J by 6 bases, with 18 bases between. This CDR3 spans 16 amino acids. Germline-derived CDR1 and CDR2 are LGHNA and YNFKEQ. CDR3 in amino acids: CASSQGFTAEVDGYTL. CDR3 nucleotides: TGTGCCAGCAGCCAAGGATTCACCGCCGAAGTTGATGGCTACACCCTC.

This clonotype was counted many times. This chain links TRBV12-3 or TRBV12-4 with TRBJ2-3; 13 nucleotides align to TRBD2. The CDR3 length is 17 residues. The ends lost 6 bases at V and 2 bases at J; junction bases unmatched: 8. The chain's CDR3 is CASRPGLAGSLTDTQYF. The CDR3 DNA is TGTGCCAGCAGGCCGGGACTAGCGGGAAGCCTCACAGATACGCAGTATTTT.

A single count supports this clonotype. This could be a read error, since a much larger clone is one nucleotide away. The V and J genes are TRBV24-1 and TRBJ2-1, with 13 bases fitting TRBD2. The CDR3 runs 18 residues. Germline values: CDR1 KGHDR, CDR2 SFDVKD. In nucleotides, the CDR3 is TGTGCCACCAGTGATCAAACTAGCGGGAGGGGCGTTGGCAATGGGCAGTTCTTC. Translation: CATSDQTSGRGVGNGQFF.

This clonotype has just a few counts. This sequence joins TRBV18 and TRBJ1-2; no clear D. Per the germline V gene, CDR1 is KGHSH and CDR2 is LQKENI. V dropped 4 bases and J dropped 2 bases, with 8 bases sitting between them. This CDR3 comprises 13 residues. The CDR3 is CASSRAGNYGYTF. CDR3 nucleotides: TGTGCCAGCTCACGGGCCGGGAACTATGGCTACACCTTC.

V is TRBV19 and J is TRBJ2-2; 7 bases fit TRBD2. Germline lookup yields CDR1 LNHDA and CDR2 SQIVND (reference sequence). This CDR3 has 17 residues. The V gene end was trimmed by 6 bases and the J gene end by 2 bases; junction bases not matched to a gene: 12. Here the CDR3 DNA reads TGTGCCAGTAGGGACGACCGCCTAGCGGACAACACCGGGGAGCTGTTTTTT. The encoded protein is CASRDDRLADNTGELFF.

This clonotype is medium-sized. The J gene is TRBJ2-7, the V gene TRBV27, with D maybe TRBD1 (6 bases). Germline values: CDR1 MNHEY, CDR2 SMNVEV (reference sequence). CDR3 length equals 12 residues. V lost 7 bases, J lost 6 bases, and 13 bases lay in between. CDR3 protein: CASKGQTGEQYF. The CDR3, as DNA: TGTGCCAGCAAAGGACAGACAGGCGAGCAGTACTTC.

This clonotype was seen only a few times. The V and J genes are TRBV12-3 or TRBV12-4 and TRBJ2-5; D unresolved. V was trimmed by 6 bases and J by 1 base, leaving 9 bases between them. CDR3 size: 13 residues. The CDR3 region has the DNA TGTGCCAGCAGCCTAAAAATCCAAGAGACCCAGTACTTC. Translating gives CASSLKIQETQYF.